This T cell receptor (beta chain) was retrieved from a study of blood T cell repertoires in COVID-19. Study-level information: Samples taken during acute and convalescent COVID-19 were collected in the United States, Italy and Spain. PBMCs, B-cell-depleted T cells, or T cells were the source of the cDNA or gDNA that made up the material.

V was clipped by 3 bases and J by 8 bases, with 10 bases between them. CDR3 length: 11 amino acids. Germline CDR1 and CDR2: SQVTM and ANQGSEA. This clone occurred once. As processed by the authors: The assay estimated nucleated cells by amplifying reference gene primers. The repertoire was sequenced with immunoSEQ multiplex PCR; TCRdb's copy has only in-frame clones and lacks some. The DNA was the basis for D and trimming; V, J and clone size are from that table. The sample has roughly 150,000 clones; approximately 82% are singletons. This TCR came from a human donor with acute or convalescent COVID-19. The donor label of this sample is uncertain. Material: peripheral blood. The rearrangement uses TRBV29-1 and TRBJ1-1; weak D call: TRBD1 (6 bases). CDR3 nucleotides: TGCAGCGTTGAGGCTGACAGGGAAGCTTTCTTT. Protein product: CSVEADREAFF.